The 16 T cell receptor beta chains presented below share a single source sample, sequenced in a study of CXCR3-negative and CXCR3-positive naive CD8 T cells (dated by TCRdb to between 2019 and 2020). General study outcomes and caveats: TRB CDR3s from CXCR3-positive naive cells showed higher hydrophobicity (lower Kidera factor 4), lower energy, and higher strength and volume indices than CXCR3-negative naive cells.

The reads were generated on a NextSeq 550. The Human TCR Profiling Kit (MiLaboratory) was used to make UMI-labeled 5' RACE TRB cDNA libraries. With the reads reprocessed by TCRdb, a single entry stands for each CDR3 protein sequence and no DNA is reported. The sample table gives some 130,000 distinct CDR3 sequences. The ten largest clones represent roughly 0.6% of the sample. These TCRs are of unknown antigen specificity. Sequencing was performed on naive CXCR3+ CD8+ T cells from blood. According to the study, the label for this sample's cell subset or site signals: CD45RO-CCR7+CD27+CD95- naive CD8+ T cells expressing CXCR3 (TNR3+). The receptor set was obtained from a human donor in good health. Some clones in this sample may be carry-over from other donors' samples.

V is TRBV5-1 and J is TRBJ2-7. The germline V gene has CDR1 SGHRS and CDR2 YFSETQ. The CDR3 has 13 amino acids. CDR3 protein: CASSFGKTYEQYF.

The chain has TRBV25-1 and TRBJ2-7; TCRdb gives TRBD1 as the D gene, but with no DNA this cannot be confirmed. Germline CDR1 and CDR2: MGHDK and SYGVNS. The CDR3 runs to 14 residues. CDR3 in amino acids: CASSGGTVSYEQYF.

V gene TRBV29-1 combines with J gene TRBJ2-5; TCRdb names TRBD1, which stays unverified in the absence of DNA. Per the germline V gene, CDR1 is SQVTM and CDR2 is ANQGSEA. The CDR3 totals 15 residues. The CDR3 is CSVRFWGDHQETQYF. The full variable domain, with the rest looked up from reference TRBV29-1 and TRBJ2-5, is SAVISQKPSRDICQRGTSLTIQCQVDSQVTMMFWYRQQPGQSLTLIATANQGSEATYESGFVIDKFPISRPNLTFSTLTVSNMSPEDSSIYLCSVRFWGDHQETQYFGPGTRLLVL.

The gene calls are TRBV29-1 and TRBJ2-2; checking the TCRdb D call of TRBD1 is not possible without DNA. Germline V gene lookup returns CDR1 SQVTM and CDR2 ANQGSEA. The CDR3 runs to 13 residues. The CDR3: CSATDSNTGELFF.

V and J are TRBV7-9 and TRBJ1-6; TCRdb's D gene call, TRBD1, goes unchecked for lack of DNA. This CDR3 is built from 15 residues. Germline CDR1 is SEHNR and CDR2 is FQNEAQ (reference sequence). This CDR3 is CASSTRDRVNSPLHF.

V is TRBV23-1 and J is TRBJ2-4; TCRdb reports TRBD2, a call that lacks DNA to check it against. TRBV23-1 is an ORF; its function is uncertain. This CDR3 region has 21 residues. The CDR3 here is CASSQEPRRGNGRTFKNIQYF.

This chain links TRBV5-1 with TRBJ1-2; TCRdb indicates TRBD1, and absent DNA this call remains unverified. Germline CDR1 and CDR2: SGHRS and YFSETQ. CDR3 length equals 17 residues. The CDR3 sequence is CASSQLPGTVTYYGYTF. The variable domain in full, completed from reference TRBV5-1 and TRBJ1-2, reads KAGVTQTPRYLIKTRGQQVTLSCSPISGHRSVSWYQQTPGQGLQFLFEYFSETQRNKGNFPGRFSGRQFSNSRSEMNVSTLELGDSALYLCASSQLPGTVTYYGYTFGSGTRLTVV.

CDR3 region: CASSLVGRNNEQFF. This chain uses TRBV5-6 with TRBJ2-1; TCRdb's assignment of TRBD2 cannot be checked, as there is no DNA. CDR1 is SGHDT and CDR2 is YYEEEE in the germline V gene. The length of the CDR3 is 14 residues.

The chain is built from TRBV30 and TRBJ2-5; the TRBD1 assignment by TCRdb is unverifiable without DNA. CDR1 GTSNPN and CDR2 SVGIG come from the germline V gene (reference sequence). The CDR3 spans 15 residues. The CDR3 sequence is CACHGGSQYQETQYF.

This CDR3 is CSARNRYHSYEQYF. This chain connects TRBV20-1 to TRBJ2-7; TCRdb returns TRBD1, unconfirmable since there is no DNA. Germline loops: CDR1 DFQATT, CDR2 SNEGSKA (reference sequence). This CDR3 contains 14 residues.

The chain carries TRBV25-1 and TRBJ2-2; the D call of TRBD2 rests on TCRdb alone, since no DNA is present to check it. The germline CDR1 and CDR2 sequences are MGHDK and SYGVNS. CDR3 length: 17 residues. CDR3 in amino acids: CASSTGLAGTNTGELFF.

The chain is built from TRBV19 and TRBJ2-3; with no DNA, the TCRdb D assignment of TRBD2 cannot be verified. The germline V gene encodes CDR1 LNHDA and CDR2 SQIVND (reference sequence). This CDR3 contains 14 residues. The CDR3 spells CASSWTSPTDTQYF.

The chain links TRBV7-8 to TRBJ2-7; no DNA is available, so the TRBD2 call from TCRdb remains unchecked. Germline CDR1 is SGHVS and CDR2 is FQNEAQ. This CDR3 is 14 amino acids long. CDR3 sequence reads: CASSFGTSGYEQYF.

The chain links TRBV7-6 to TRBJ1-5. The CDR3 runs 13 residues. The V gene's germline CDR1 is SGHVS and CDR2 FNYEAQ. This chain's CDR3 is CASSLDPRQPQHF.

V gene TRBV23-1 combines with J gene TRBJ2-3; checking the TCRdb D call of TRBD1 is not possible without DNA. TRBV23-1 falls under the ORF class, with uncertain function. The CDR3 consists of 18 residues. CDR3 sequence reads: CASSRQHRTGGSTDTQYF.

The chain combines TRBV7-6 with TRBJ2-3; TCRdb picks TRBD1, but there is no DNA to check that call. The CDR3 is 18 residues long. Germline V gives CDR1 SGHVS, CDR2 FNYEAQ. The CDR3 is CASSLEFFRGPGTDTQYF. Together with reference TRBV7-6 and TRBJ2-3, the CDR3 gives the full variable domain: GAGVSQSPRYKVTKRGQDVALRCDPISGHVSLYWYRQALGQGPEFLTYFNYEAQQDKSGLPNDRFSAERPEGSISTLTIQRTEQRDSAMYRCASSLEFFRGPGTDTQYFGPGTRLTVL.